Listed here are 18 T cell receptor beta chains from one sample, sequenced in a study of cytomegalovirus exposure and HLA in healthy donors (dated by TCRdb to about 2017). Library preparation employed the immunoSEQ multiplex PCR assay. In its TCRdb copy, this immuneACCESS table keeps in-frame sequences only and misses some clones. Where compared with another copy, unresolved V genes explain less than half of these, and the others have no known cause. In all, the sample holds about 190,000 clones, and roughly 82% of those were seen once. The ten largest clones capture roughly 1.6% of the sample. Sequencing was carried out using PBMCs. These receptors all stem from a young woman in good health and CMV-seronegative.

The chain has TRBV10-3 and TRBJ1-4; 8 positions agree with TRBD1. Germline V CDR1 and CDR2: ENHRY, SYGVKD. There are 12 residues in the CDR3. The junction had 4 bases not matched to a gene; V was cut back by 8 bases and J by 8 bases. In DNA, the CDR3 is TGTGCCATCGCCGGGACAGGAGAAAAACTGTTTTTT. Translating it yields CAIAGTGEKLFF.

A single count supports this clone. The chain links TRBV5-6 to TRBJ2-7; no clear D gene. Germline lookup yields CDR1 SGHDT and CDR2 YYEEEE. This CDR3 comprises 14 residues. V was pared by 4 bases and J by 2 bases, with 13 bases between. CDR3 sequence: CASSGSQIPYEQYF. The CDR3 nucleotides read TGTGCCAGCAGCGGTTCCCAGATTCCCTACGAGCAGTACTTC. Full variable domain (remainder filled in from reference TRBV5-6 and TRBJ2-7): DAGVTQSPTHLIKTRGQQVTLRCSPKSGHDTVSWYQQALGQGPQFIFQYYEEEERQRGNFPDRFSGHQFPNYSSELNVNALLLGDSALYLCASSGSQIPYEQYFGPGTRLTVT.

V gene TRBV6-5 combines with J gene TRBJ2-7; 10 bases fit TRBD2. CDR3 length: 15 residues. The V and J ends lost 6 bases and 2 bases, in that order; junction bases with no gene match: 7. The germline V gene has CDR1 MNHEY and CDR2 SVGAGI. The CDR3, as DNA: TGTGCCAGCAGCCAAGGACTAGCGGAAACCTACGAGCAGTACTTC. Its protein product is CASSQGLAETYEQYF.

This clone was seen only a few times. V usage is TRBV5-4 and J usage is TRBJ2-7; D possibly corresponds to TRBD1 (6 bases). Between the trimmed V and J ends, which lost 0 bases and 0 bases, there was a span of 10 bases. The CDR3 has 15 amino acids. Looked up from germline, CDR1 is SGHNT and CDR2 is YYREEE (reference sequence). Here the CDR3 DNA reads TGTGCCAGCAGCTTGGATCAGGACAGCTCCTACGAGCAGTACTTC. Its protein is CASSLDQDSSYEQYF.

This chain connects TRBV5-6 to TRBJ2-2; tentatively, D is TRBD2 (5 bases). CDR1 and CDR2 (germline): SGHDT, YYEEEE. The V gene lost 6 bases and the J gene lost 2 bases, with 17 bases spanning the gap. This CDR3 is 16 amino acids long. CDR3 coding DNA: TGTGCCAGCACTAGAAGCGGAGGACGAAACACCGGGGAGCTGTTTTTT. This codes for CASTRSGGRNTGELFF.

The V gene is TRBV6-1, the J gene TRBJ1-1; D gene uncertain. V was trimmed by 3 bases and J by 1 base, leaving 21 bases between them. CDR1 MNHNS and CDR2 SASEGT come from the germline V gene. This CDR3 contains 18 residues. CDR3 nucleotide sequence: TGTGCCAGCAGTGATCCACTCCTCATACAGAACGCGAACACTGAAGCTTTCTTT. Amino acid sequence: CASSDPLLIQNANTEAFF.

The rearrangement uses TRBV6-4 and TRBJ1-2; the match to TRBD1 covers 11 bases. The CDR3 is made up of 17 amino acids. In germline, CDR1 is MRHNA, CDR2 SNTAGT. V trimming: 6 bases; J trimming: 7 bases; junction bases outside the gene matches: 16. Here the CDR3 reads CASSGVTEGQGGSGYTF. The CDR3 DNA is TGTGCCAGCAGCGGAGTGACGGAGGGACAGGGGGGGAGTGGCTACACCTTC.

The gene calls are TRBV7-6 and TRBJ2-5; D gene unclear. CDR1 is SGHVS and CDR2 is FNYEAQ in the germline V gene. The CDR3 contains 14 residues. V lost 5 bases and J 0 bases, leaving 10 bases between the germline ends. The CDR3 loop reads CASSPRLYQETQYF. The DNA for the CDR3 is TGTGCCAGCAGCCCCAGATTGTACCAAGAGACCCAGTACTTC.

This clone was counted only a few times. The chain recombines TRBV6-4 with TRBJ2-6, with D maybe TRBD2 (6 bases). Germline V gene sequence: CDR1 MRHNA, CDR2 SNTAGT. The CDR3 is 16 residues long. V lost 4 bases, J lost 0 bases, and 10 bases lay in between. CDR3 bases: TGTGCCAGCAGTGCCGAGACTAGCTCTGGGGCCAACGTCCTGACTTTC. Translated, it gives CASSAETSSGANVLTF.

The chain couples TRBV2 to TRBJ1-2; D is perhaps TRBD1 (5 bases). This CDR3 comprises 14 residues. Germline V lookup: CDR1 SNHLY, CDR2 FYNNEI. The V end lost 0 bases, the J end lost 4 bases, and 9 bases lay between the germline ends. The chain's CDR3 is CASSEAGPVYGYTF. In nucleotides, the CDR3 is TGTGCCAGCAGTGAAGCGGGGCCGGTCTATGGCTACACCTTC.

The chain joins TRBV7-9 to TRBJ2-2; tentative D call: TRBD1 (6 bases). There are 19 residues in the CDR3. The germline V gene encodes CDR1 SEHNR and CDR2 FQNEAQ (reference sequence). V was shortened by 2 bases and J by 1 base, with 20 bases between the two germline ends. CDR3 DNA sequence: TGTGCCAGCAGCTTAAGTGGGGGCCTACATTTACTGAACACCGGGGAGCTGTTTTTT. Amino acid sequence: CASSLSGGLHLLNTGELFF.

This sequence joins TRBV5-5 and TRBJ2-7; D gene uncertain. The V end was cut by 7 bases, the J end by 0 bases, with 14 bases between. The CDR3 is made up of 14 amino acids. Germline values: CDR1 SGHKS, CDR2 YYEKEE (reference sequence). The CDR3 here is CASSEYLSSYEQYF. The CDR3 DNA sequence: TGTGCCAGCTCCGAATATCTCAGCTCCTACGAGCAGTACTTC.

The chain is built from TRBV6-1 and TRBJ2-7; TRBD1 matches 7 bases. Germline CDR1 is MNHNS and CDR2 is SASEGT. The CDR3 spans 12 residues. Unmatched junction bases numbered 2, after V lost 7 bases and J lost 2 bases. The CDR3 DNA sequence: TGTGCCAGCAAACAGGGGACCTACGAGCAGTACTTC. Amino acid sequence: CASKQGTYEQYF.

The chain is built from TRBV5-1 and TRBJ2-1; 11 bases match TRBD2. V shed 1 base and J 4 bases; nucleotides not matched to a gene: 4. This CDR3 contains 16 residues. Germline lookup yields CDR1 SGHRS and CDR2 YFSETQ. The CDR3 loop reads CASSLILAGGYNEQFF. The DNA of the CDR3 is TGCGCCAGCAGCTTGATCCTAGCGGGGGGTTACAATGAGCAGTTCTTC.

This chain connects TRBV7-2 to TRBJ2-7; 7 bases match TRBD1. Trimming removed 3 bases from V and 4 bases from J; junction bases left unmatched: 18. Looked up from germline, CDR1 is SGHTA and CDR2 is FQGNSA. This CDR3 is built from 18 residues. The CDR3 loop is CASSFLPKPGQTAYEQYF. The CDR3 nucleotides are TGTGCCAGCAGCTTCTTACCTAAACCGGGACAGACAGCATACGAGCAGTACTTC.

This chain uses TRBV14 with TRBJ2-3, with D perhaps TRBD2 (6 bases). CDR3 length equals 19 residues. The germline V and J ends were trimmed by 0 bases and 3 bases, with 22 bases remaining between them. Germline values: CDR1 SGHDN, CDR2 FVKESK. Here the CDR3 DNA reads TGTGCCAGCAGCCAAGATGACATCAGTGTGGGAGGTAGGACAGATACGCAGTATTTT. This codes for CASSQDDISVGGRTDTQYF.

The CDR3 protein is CASSLGPDYGYTF. In nucleotides, the CDR3 is TGTGCCAGCAGTTTAGGGCCTGACTATGGCTACACCTTC. The chain combines TRBV27 with TRBJ1-2; no clear D. Trimming removed 2 bases at V and 3 bases at J, with 7 bases between. Germline V gene lookup returns CDR1 MNHEY and CDR2 SMNVEV (reference sequence). CDR3 length: 13 residues.

This clone was found once. This rearrangement joins TRBV10-3 to TRBJ1-2, with a weak D call TRBD1 (6 bases). Germline V CDR1 and CDR2: ENHRY, SYGVKD. Trimming took off 6 bases at V and 9 bases at J, with 14 bases between the two ends. The CDR3 has 12 residues. This chain's CDR3 is CAISGTQDRYTF. Written as DNA, the CDR3 is TGTGCCATCAGCGGGACACAGGATCGCTACACCTTC.